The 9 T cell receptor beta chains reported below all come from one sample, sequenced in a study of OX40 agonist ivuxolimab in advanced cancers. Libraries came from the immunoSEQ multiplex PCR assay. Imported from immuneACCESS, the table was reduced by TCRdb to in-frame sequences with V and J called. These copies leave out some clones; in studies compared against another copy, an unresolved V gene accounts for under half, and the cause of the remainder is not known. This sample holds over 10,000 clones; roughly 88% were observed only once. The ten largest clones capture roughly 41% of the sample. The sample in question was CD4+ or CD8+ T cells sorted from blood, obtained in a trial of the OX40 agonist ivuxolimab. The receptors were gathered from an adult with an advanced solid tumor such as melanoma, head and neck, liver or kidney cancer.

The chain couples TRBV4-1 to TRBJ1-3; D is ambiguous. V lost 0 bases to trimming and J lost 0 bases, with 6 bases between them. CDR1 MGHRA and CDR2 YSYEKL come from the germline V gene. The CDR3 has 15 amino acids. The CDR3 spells CASSQDTYSGNTIYF. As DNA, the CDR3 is TGCGCCAGCAGCCAAGACACTTACTCTGGAAACACCATATATTTT.

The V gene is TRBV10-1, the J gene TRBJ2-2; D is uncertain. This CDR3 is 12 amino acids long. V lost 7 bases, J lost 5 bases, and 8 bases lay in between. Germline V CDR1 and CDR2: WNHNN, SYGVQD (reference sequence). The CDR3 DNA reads TGCGCCAGCATGACTCCTACCGGGGAGCTGTTTTTT. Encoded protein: CASMTPTGELFF.

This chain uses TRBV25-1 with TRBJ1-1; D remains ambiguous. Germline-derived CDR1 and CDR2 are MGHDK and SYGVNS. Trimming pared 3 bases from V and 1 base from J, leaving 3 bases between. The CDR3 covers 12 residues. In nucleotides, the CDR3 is TGTGCCAGCAGTGAGGGGAACACTGAAGCTTTCTTT. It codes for CASSEGNTEAFF. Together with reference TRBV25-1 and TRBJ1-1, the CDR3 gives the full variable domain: EADIYQTPRYLVIGTGKKITLECSQTMGHDKMYWYQQDPGMELHLIHYSYGVNSTEKGDLSSESTVSRIRTEHFPLTLESARPSHTSQYLCASSEGNTEAFFGQGTRLTVV.

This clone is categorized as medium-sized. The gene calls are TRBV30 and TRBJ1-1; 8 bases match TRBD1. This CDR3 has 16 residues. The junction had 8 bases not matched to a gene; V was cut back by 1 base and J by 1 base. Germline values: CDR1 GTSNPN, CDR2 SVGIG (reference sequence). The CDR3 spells CAWSAPRDRPNTEAFF. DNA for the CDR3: TGTGCCTGGAGTGCCCCCCGGGACAGGCCGAACACTGAAGCTTTCTTT. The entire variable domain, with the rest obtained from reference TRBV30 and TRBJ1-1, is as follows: SQTIHQWPATLVQPVGSPLSLECTVEGTSNPNLYWYRQAAGRGLQLLFYSVGIGQISSEVPQNLSASRPQDRQFILSSKKLLLSDSGFYLCAWSAPRDRPNTEAFFGQGTRLTVV.

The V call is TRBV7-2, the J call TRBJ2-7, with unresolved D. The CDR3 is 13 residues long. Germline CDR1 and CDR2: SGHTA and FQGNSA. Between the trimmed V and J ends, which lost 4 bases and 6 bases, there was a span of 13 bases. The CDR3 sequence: CASSSPGYSEQYF. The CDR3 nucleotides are TGTGCCAGCAGCTCACCTGGTTATTCCGAGCAGTACTTC.

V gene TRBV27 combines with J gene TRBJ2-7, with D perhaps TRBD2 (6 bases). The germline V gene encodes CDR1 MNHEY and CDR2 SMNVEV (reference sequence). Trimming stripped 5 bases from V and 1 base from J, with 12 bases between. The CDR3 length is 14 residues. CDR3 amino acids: CASSTLTRSYEQYF. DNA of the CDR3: TGTGCCAGCAGTACGTTGACTAGGTCCTACGAGCAGTACTTC.

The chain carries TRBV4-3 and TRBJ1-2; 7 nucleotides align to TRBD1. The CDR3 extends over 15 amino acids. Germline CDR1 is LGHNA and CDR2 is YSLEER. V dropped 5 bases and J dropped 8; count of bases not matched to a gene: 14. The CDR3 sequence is CASSAVIGTVSGYTF. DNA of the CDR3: TGCGCCAGCAGCGCGGTTATCGGGACAGTGAGCGGCTACACCTTC.

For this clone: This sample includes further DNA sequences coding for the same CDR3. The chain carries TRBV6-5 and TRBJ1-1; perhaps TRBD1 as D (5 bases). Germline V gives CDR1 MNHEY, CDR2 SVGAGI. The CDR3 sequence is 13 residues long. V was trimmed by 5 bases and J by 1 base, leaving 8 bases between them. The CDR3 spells CASSDGQNTEAFF. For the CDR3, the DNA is TGTGCCAGCAGTGACGGACAGAACACTGAAGCTTTCTTT.

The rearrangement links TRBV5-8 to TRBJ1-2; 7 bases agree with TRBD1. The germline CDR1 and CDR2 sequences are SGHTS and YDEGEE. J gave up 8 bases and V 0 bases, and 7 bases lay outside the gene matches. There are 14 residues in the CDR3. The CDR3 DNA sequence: TGTGCCAGCAGCTTGGGGACAGGCTCGGAGGGCTACACCTTC. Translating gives CASSLGTGSEGYTF.